This TCR beta chain derives from a study of high-grade serous ovarian cancer treatment subgroups. Study context: Samples averaged around 13,000 reads and about 7,500 unique TCR beta rearrangements.

Some clones are missing from TCRdb's copy, which holds only in-frame ones; the method was immunoSEQ multiplex PCR. Here the sample spans about 33,000 clones, around 80% being singletons. Details on this clone: Its antigen is as yet unknown.

The CDR3 extends over 17 amino acids. Germline assignment: CDR1 MRHNA and CDR2 SNTAGT. The trim removed 6 bases at V and 0 bases at J, leaving 6 bases unmatched. The tumor samples were collected prior to definitive surgery or chemotherapy. Study conclusions and caveats: Only CDR3 was analyzed; CDR1 and CDR2 were not. Tumors within one patient showed repertoire similarity of roughly 0.11 to 0.79.

The chain links TRBV6-4 to TRBJ2-1, with 12 bases lining up with TRBD2. Sequencing used tumor tissue. This clonotype was obtained from a human donor with high-grade serous ovarian cancer. In DNA form, the CDR3 reads TGTGCCAGCAGGAGTCCTAGCGGGAGGGGCTCCTACAATGAGCAGTTCTTC. Its translation: CASRSPSGRGSYNEQFF.